This T cell receptor beta chain originates from a study of blood T cell repertoires in COVID-19. The overall study: T cells, B-cell-depleted T cells, or PBMCs provided the cDNA or gDNA that served as material.

Original processing notes: The assay estimated nucleated cells by amplifying reference gene primers. The table came from immunoSEQ multiplex PCR; TCRdb's copy has only in-frame clones and leaves some out. V and J calls plus clone size are reproduced from that table; the DNA served to infer D and trimming. Of around 90,000 clones in the sample, about 81% were seen once. CDR3 length: 13 residues. CDR1 is MNHNY and CDR2 is SVGAGI in the germline V gene (reference sequence). The ends were cut back, 11 bases at V and 4 bases at J, with 17 bases in the middle. The chain links TRBV6-6 to TRBJ1-1; unclear D gene. The sample taken for sequencing was peripheral blood. The source of this sequence is a human donor in a cohort sampled during active COVID-19. CDR3 in amino acids: CAALGRLSTEAFF. The CDR3 nucleotides read TGTGCCGCCCTGGGCAGGCTCAGCACTGAAGCTTTCTTT.